This T cell receptor (beta chain) is from a study of T cell clones after liver transplantation. Generated by immunoSEQ multiplex PCR, the TCRdb table keeps only in-frame clones and is missing some. The sample carries just over 60,000 clones, 65% to 75% recorded once. In the case of this clone: The antigen is undetermined.

The CDR3 totals 14 residues. V dropped 7 bases and J dropped 3 bases, with 16 bases sitting between them. In germline, CDR1 is SGHTA, CDR2 FQGTGA. General study points: Conclusions were preliminary, with small, heterogeneous patient groups.

The rearrangement uses TRBV7-3 and TRBJ2-7, with D maybe TRBD1 (5 bases). The receptor's source is a human donor who received a liver transplant. The input for sequencing was CD4+ T cells from blood, taken before liver transplant. CDR3 protein: CASNEMGRVYEQYF. As DNA, the CDR3 is TGTGCCAGCAACGAGATGGGCAGGGTCTACGAGCAGTACTTC.